This TCR beta chain was obtained from a study of T cell responses to AZD1222 COVID-19 vaccine. The CDR3 runs to 10 residues. Trimming took 7 bases from V and 4 from J, leaving 8 bases between them. The germline V gene has CDR1 SQVTM and CDR2 ANQGSEA. Clones were sequenced by immunoSEQ multiplex PCR, and TCRdb holds only the in-frame ones, with some missing. The sample consists of tens of thousands of clones, more than 70% of them appearing once. The source of this sequence is an adult who received the AZD1222 COVID-19 vaccine. V usage is TRBV29-1 and J usage is TRBJ2-7; tentative D call: TRBD2 (6 bases). This material consisted of peripheral blood, taken 28 days after the second AZD1222 dose. The CDR3 region has the DNA TGCAGCGGCGGGAATTACGAGCAGTACTTC. As protein: CSGGNYEQYF.